These T cell receptor beta chains were read from a single sample in a study of T-cell reconstitution after alpha-beta-depleted transplantation in children. TCRdb called the PCR reads again in MiXCR, with one record for every CDR3 protein. The table has about 830,000 distinct CDR3 sequences, roughly 16% seen once. The sequencing used PBMCs, mostly from graft donor cells, collected 360 days after TCRalphabeta/CD19-depleted stem cell transplant. The receptors shown here come from a male patient aged 10 to 17 who had a stem cell transplant for acute lymphoblastic leukemia, so the T cells may come from the graft donor. Each CDR3 is given with its conserved first and last residue. Fields, in order: CDR3 length, D gene, J gene, clone size, V gene, CDR3 DNA, CDR3 protein. A D gene is named only where the DNA matches it firmly. Clone sizes are given selectively: once, few, many, or a class where the clone is expanded.

cdr3_length: 13; d_call: TRBD2; j_call: TRBJ2-7; clone_size: .; v_call: TRBV5-1; cdr3_nt: TGCGCCAGCAGTAACCGGGAGGGATACGAGCAGTACTTC; cdr3_aa: CASSNREGYEQYF
cdr3_length: 15; d_call: .; j_call: TRBJ2-7; clone_size: .; v_call: TRBV19; cdr3_nt: TGTGCCAGTAGTATCCAGCACACGAGCTCCTACGAGCAGTACTTC; cdr3_aa: CASSIQHTSSYEQYF
cdr3_length: 16; d_call: TRBD2; j_call: TRBJ2-7; clone_size: few; v_call: TRBV5-5; cdr3_nt: TGTGCCAGCAGCCCCCTGCTAGCGGGAGTAGAGGACGAGCAGTACTTC; cdr3_aa: CASSPLLAGVEDEQYF
cdr3_length: 16; d_call: TRBD2; j_call: TRBJ2-7; clone_size: .; v_call: TRBV4-1; cdr3_nt: TGCGCCAGCAGCCCCAGGGGAGCGGGGGGGCCTAACGAGCAGTACTTC; cdr3_aa: CASSPRGAGGPNEQYF
cdr3_length: 15; d_call: TRBD2; j_call: TRBJ2-5; clone_size: .; v_call: TRBV7-8; cdr3_nt: TGTGCCAGCAGCTTTAGCGGGGGGTACCAAGAGACCCAGTACTTC; cdr3_aa: CASSFSGGYQETQYF
cdr3_length: 15; d_call: TRBD2; j_call: TRBJ2-3; clone_size: many; v_call: TRBV5-5; cdr3_nt: TGTGCCAGCAGCATAACCGGGACTAGAACAGATACGCAGTATTTT; cdr3_aa: CASSITGTRTDTQYF
cdr3_length: 14; d_call: .; j_call: TRBJ1-1; clone_size: few; v_call: TRBV28; cdr3_nt: TGTGCCAGCAGTTTGAGGTGGACAAAGGGTGAAGCTTTCTTT; cdr3_aa: CASSLRWTKGEAFF
cdr3_length: 17; d_call: TRBD2; j_call: TRBJ2-3; clone_size: few; v_call: TRBV24-1; cdr3_nt: TGTGCCACCAGTGATTCCATCAGCGGGAGGAGTCGGGATACGCAGTATTTT; cdr3_aa: CATSDSISGRSRDTQYF
cdr3_length: 17; d_call: .; j_call: TRBJ2-3; clone_size: few; v_call: TRBV29-1; cdr3_nt: TGCAGCGCCAGAAGGGACGGTGGACAAAGGGTAACAGATACGCAGTATTTT; cdr3_aa: CSARRDGGQRVTDTQYF
cdr3_length: 11; d_call: .; j_call: TRBJ2-1; clone_size: few; v_call: TRBV20-1; cdr3_nt: TGCAGTGCTGCGACACGCAATGAGCAGTTCTTC; cdr3_aa: CSAATRNEQFF
cdr3_length: 19; d_call: TRBD1; j_call: TRBJ2-7; clone_size: few; v_call: TRBV11-1; cdr3_nt: TGTGCCAGCAGCTTGGCGAACCAGGGGGCGCAGGGCCGGGGCTACGAGCAGTACTTC; cdr3_aa: CASSLANQGAQGRGYEQYF
cdr3_length: 13; d_call: .; j_call: TRBJ1-2; clone_size: few; v_call: TRBV9; cdr3_nt: TGTGCCAGCAGCCCCCTCGGGCTCTATGGCTACACCTTC; cdr3_aa: CASSPLGLYGYTF
cdr3_length: 15; d_call: .; j_call: TRBJ2-4; clone_size: .; v_call: TRBV6-1; cdr3_nt: TGTGCCAGTTCCTACACCGGTGGAGAGGGAAACATTCAGTACTTC; cdr3_aa: CASSYTGGEGNIQYF
cdr3_length: 16; d_call: TRBD2; j_call: TRBJ2-1; clone_size: few; v_call: TRBV12-3/TRBV12-4; cdr3_nt: TGTGCCAGCAGAATCCTGGGGCTAGCGGCTGACAATGAGCAGTTCTTC; cdr3_aa: CASRILGLAADNEQFF
cdr3_length: 14; d_call: TRBD1; j_call: TRBJ1-2; clone_size: .; v_call: TRBV25-1; cdr3_nt: TGTGCCAGCAGTGAATCCGGGACAGTTTATGGCTACACCTTC; cdr3_aa: CASSESGTVYGYTF
cdr3_length: 13; d_call: .; j_call: TRBJ2-2; clone_size: many; v_call: TRBV12-3/TRBV12-4; cdr3_nt: TGTGCCAGCAGGTCCAGGGTTGCCGGGGAGCTGTTTTTT; cdr3_aa: CASRSRVAGELFF
cdr3_length: 14; d_call: .; j_call: TRBJ1-5; clone_size: few; v_call: TRBV7-9; cdr3_nt: TGTGCCAGCAGCCTCGCCCCAGACAATCAGCCCCAGCATTTT; cdr3_aa: CASSLAPDNQPQHF
cdr3_length: 15; d_call: TRBD2; j_call: TRBJ2-1; clone_size: .; v_call: TRBV7-6; cdr3_nt: TGTGCCAGCAGTCGACTAGCGGGTCCTGGCAATGAGCAGTTCTTC; cdr3_aa: CASSRLAGPGNEQFF
cdr3_length: 18; d_call: TRBD2; j_call: TRBJ2-3; clone_size: .; v_call: TRBV7-2; cdr3_nt: TGTGCCAGCAGCTTAGCACTAGCGGGAGGATTGGGCACAGATACGCAGTATTTT; cdr3_aa: CASSLALAGGLGTDTQYF
cdr3_length: 16; d_call: .; j_call: TRBJ2-1; clone_size: few; v_call: TRBV20-1; cdr3_nt: TGCAGTGCTAGACCACCCCTTGGCTTATCCTACAATGAGCAGTTCTTC; cdr3_aa: CSARPPLGLSYNEQFF
cdr3_length: 14; d_call: .; j_call: TRBJ1-5; clone_size: .; v_call: TRBV10-3; cdr3_nt: TGTGCCATCGGGGGGGAAAAGGGCAATCAGCCCCAGCATTTT; cdr3_aa: CAIGGEKGNQPQHF
cdr3_length: 13; d_call: .; j_call: TRBJ1-5; clone_size: .; v_call: TRBV7-9; cdr3_nt: TGTGCCAGCAGCTTAATGGGGGGACAGCCCCAGCATTTT; cdr3_aa: CASSLMGGQPQHF
cdr3_length: 17; d_call: .; j_call: TRBJ1-2; clone_size: .; v_call: TRBV4-1; cdr3_nt: TGCGCCAGCAGCCAAGTTTGGGGAACAGGGCGCGCCTATGGCTACACCTTC; cdr3_aa: CASSQVWGTGRAYGYTF
cdr3_length: 13; d_call: .; j_call: TRBJ2-1; clone_size: many; v_call: TRBV6-5; cdr3_nt: TGCGCCAGCAGTTATAGCGGCTACAATGAGCAGTTCTTC; cdr3_aa: CASSYSGYNEQFF
cdr3_length: 17; d_call: TRBD2; j_call: TRBJ2-7; clone_size: many; v_call: TRBV29-1; cdr3_nt: TGCAGCGTCACCCACCCTATTTCCGGGACTAGTATCTACGAGCAGTACTTC; cdr3_aa: CSVTHPISGTSIYEQYF
cdr3_length: 12; d_call: TRBD1; j_call: TRBJ2-1; clone_size: .; v_call: TRBV29-1; cdr3_nt: TGCAGCGTAGAGACAGGGGCCAGTGAGCAGTTCTTC; cdr3_aa: CSVETGASEQFF